These 32 T cell receptor beta chains came from one sample sequenced in a study of CD8 T cells in ankylosing spondylitis. TCRdb passed the 5' RACE reads through MiXCR, listing each CDR3 protein once. The data show fewer than 50,000 distinct CDR3 sequences, roughly 9.6% seen once. Material for sequencing was blood, either unsorted or a sorted T cell fraction (not recorded which). All receptors come from a male donor with ankylosing spondylitis or in good health (not recorded which).

This clonotype showed up just a few times. The rearrangement links TRBV2 to TRBJ2-7, with D tentatively TRBD2 (5 bases). The CDR3 spans 16 residues. CDR1 and CDR2 from the germline V gene are SNHLY and FYNNEI. Trimming pared 2 bases from V and 4 bases from J, leaving 18 bases between. The CDR3 protein is CASSEPWRAAAYEQYF. DNA of the CDR3: TGTGCCAGCAGTGAACCCTGGCGGGCCGCAGCGTACGAGCAGTACTTC.

V and J are TRBV7-2 and TRBJ1-1; D not resolved. The CDR3 extends over 13 amino acids. In germline, CDR1 is SGHTA, CDR2 FQGNSA. V gave up 3 bases and J gave up 3 bases, with 8 bases separating them. The CDR3 is CASSFEVDTEAFF. CDR3 coding DNA: TGTGCCAGCAGCTTCGAAGTGGACACTGAAGCTTTCTTT.

A word on this clonotype: A read error is possible here, since a much larger clone lies one base away. The V call is TRBV14, the J call TRBJ1-1; possibly TRBD1 for D (6 bases). Germline values: CDR1 SGHDN, CDR2 FVKESK. CDR3 length: 13 residues. CDR3 sequence (DNA): TGTGCCAGCAGCCGAGGGGGGGCCCTCCGGGTTGTCTTT. Translating it yields CASSRGGALRVVF.

This clonotype was detected a few times. This chain links TRBV30 with TRBJ2-7, with D possibly TRBD2 on 6 matching bases. The CDR3 has 14 residues. V was clipped by 1 base and J by 1 base, with 11 bases between them. Germline CDR1 is GTSNPN and CDR2 is SVGIG (reference sequence). CDR3: CAWSGFSGSYEQYF. The CDR3 DNA reads TGTGCCTGGAGTGGGTTTAGCGGATCCTACGAGCAGTACTTC.

This clonotype was detected many times. This chain links TRBV3-1 with TRBJ2-3, with D tentatively TRBD2 (5 bases). Germline CDR1 LGHDT, CDR2 YNNKEL (reference sequence). V was cut by 2 bases and J by 0 bases, with 15 bases left in between. CDR3 length: 17 amino acids. The chain's CDR3 is CASSQRYSGTSTDTQYF. In nucleotides, the CDR3 is TGTGCCAGCAGCCAACGATATTCGGGAACCAGCACAGATACGCAGTATTTT.

The chain employs TRBV11-3 and TRBJ1-1; no clear D. Trimming shortened V by 1 base and J by 5 bases, and 8 bases separated the two germline ends. The CDR3 extends over 13 amino acids. Germline V gene data show CDR1 as SGHNT and CDR2 as YENEEA. The CDR3 coding sequence is TGTGCCAGCAGCTTAGGCGAGGGAACTGAAGCTTTCTTT. Its translation: CASSLGEGTEAFF.

The chain has TRBV30 and TRBJ2-1; 9 nucleotides agree with TRBD2. Germline CDR1 and CDR2: GTSNPN and SVGIG (reference sequence). With 7 bases clipped from V and 1 base from J, the junction kept 14 bases outside the gene matches. The CDR3 is 17 amino acids. CDR3 DNA: TGTGCCTTCCGGGTACGGCGGGGGGGCCGATCCTACAATGAGCAGTTCTTC. Its translation: CAFRVRRGGRSYNEQFF.

This clonotype has a handful of counts. The genes are TRBV9 and TRBJ2-5; the D gene is possibly TRBD2 (6 bases). Looked up from germline, CDR1 is SGDLS and CDR2 is YYNGEE. The CDR3 loop spans 16 amino acids. V was pared by 2 bases and J by 2 bases, with 16 bases between. The CDR3 reads CASSVGIGGPQETQYF. Here the CDR3 DNA reads TGTGCCAGCAGCGTTGGGATCGGGGGACCACAAGAGACCCAGTACTTC. Supplemented by reference TRBV9 and TRBJ2-5, the full variable domain reads DSGVTQTPKHLITATGQRVTLRCSPRSGDLSVYWYQQSLDQGLQFLIQYYNGEERAKGNILERFSAQQFPDLHSELNLSSLELGDSALYFCASSVGIGGPQETQYFGPGTRLLVL.

This clonotype was detected many times. This chain joins TRBV2 and TRBJ2-2, with 8 bases fitting TRBD1. Per the germline V gene, CDR1 is SNHLY and CDR2 is FYNNEI. The V segment lost 8 bases and the J segment 0 bases; nucleotides outside the gene matches: 14. CDR3 size: 18 residues. In DNA form, the CDR3 reads TGTGCCAGCGAACCTTTGGACAGGGCAAACGCGAACACCGGGGAGCTGTTTTTT. This sequence encodes CASEPLDRANANTGELFF.

Ten or more counts support this clonotype. The chain combines TRBV5-1 with TRBJ2-3; 7 bases align to TRBD1. The V and J ends lost 4 bases and 1 base, in that order; junction bases with no gene match: 3. The CDR3 is 14 residues long. Germline V lookup: CDR1 SGHRS, CDR2 YFSETQ. DNA of the CDR3: TGCGCCAGCAGCGGAACAGGGGGCACAGATACGCAGTATTTT. It codes for CASSGTGGTDTQYF.

This clonotype was seen repeatedly, ten times or more. The V and J genes are TRBV14 and TRBJ2-7; D might be TRBD1 (6 bases). This CDR3 has 17 amino acids. V shed 0 bases and J shed 3 bases, with 18 bases lying between them. Germline lookup yields CDR1 SGHDN and CDR2 FVKESK. CDR3 coding DNA: TGTGCCAGCAGCCAAGACCTGGGCAGGGGAAGGGACTACGAGCAGTACTTC. Translating it yields CASSQDLGRGRDYEQYF.

The chain has TRBV20-1 and TRBJ1-1; the D gene is possibly TRBD1 (6 bases). Germline V gene data show CDR1 as DFQATT and CDR2 as SNEGSKA (reference sequence). The CDR3 runs 14 residues. Trimming stripped 8 bases from V and 4 bases from J, with 20 bases between. The CDR3 region has the DNA TGCAGTCCCCTTGGGGGGGCAGAGGGCACTGAAGCTTTCTTT. Translated, it gives CSPLGGAEGTEAFF.

The chain has TRBV5-1 and TRBJ2-3; tentatively, D is TRBD2 (6 bases). Trimming took 0 bases from V and 5 from J, leaving 22 bases between them. CDR1 is SGHRS and CDR2 is YFSETQ in the germline V gene. CDR3 length: 18 amino acids. The CDR3 sequence is CASSLEGTGGAVGDTQYF. CDR3 DNA: TGCGCCAGCAGCTTGGAAGGGACTGGCGGGGCTGTCGGAGATACGCAGTATTTT.

This clonotype qualifies as medium-sized. V usage is TRBV10-3 and J usage is TRBJ1-5; D is possibly TRBD1 (6 bases). This CDR3 comprises 12 residues. Germline CDR1 reads ENHRY; CDR2 reads SYGVKD. The germline V and J ends were trimmed by 11 bases and 5 bases, with 13 bases remaining between them. CDR3 coding DNA: TGTGCCGCCAGGGGCTGGGATCAGCCCCAGCATTTT. It yields the protein CAARGWDQPQHF.

Many counts were recorded for this clonotype. The J gene is TRBJ2-2, the V gene TRBV5-1; 7 bases agree with TRBD1. Unmatched junction bases numbered 8, after V lost 4 bases and J lost 5 bases. CDR1 is SGHRS, CDR2 YFSETQ, per germline. There are 15 residues in the CDR3. CDR3 amino acids: CASSARTGGTGELFF. The CDR3 DNA follows: TGCGCCAGCAGCGCAAGGACAGGTGGTACCGGGGAGCTGTTTTTT.

The genes are TRBV10-3 and TRBJ2-3; TRBD2 matches at 9 bases. The germline V gene has CDR1 ENHRY and CDR2 SYGVKD. The CDR3 is 16 residues long. J lost 0 bases, V lost 3 bases, and 4 bases had no gene match. CDR3 amino acids: CAISDRLAGSTDTQYF. DNA for the CDR3: TGTGCCATCAGTGATCGCCTAGCGGGGAGCACAGATACGCAGTATTTT.

The chain couples TRBV5-4 to TRBJ2-1, with D possibly matching TRBD2 (5 bases). Germline V gene lookup returns CDR1 SGHNT and CDR2 YYREEE (reference sequence). CDR3 size: 14 residues. V lost 0 bases, J lost 12 bases, and 16 bases lay in between. In DNA, the CDR3 is TGTGCCAGCAGCTTGGAGCGGTCTACAATGAGGCAGTTCTTC. Translating gives CASSLERSTMRQFF.

On this clonotype: Given the absence of the conserved phenylalanine or tryptophan at the CDR3 end, a read error is likely. This rearrangement joins TRBV11-2 to TRBJ1-1; a possible D gene is TRBD1 (5 bases). This CDR3 contains 17 residues. V gave up 5 bases and J gave up 0 bases, with 19 bases separating them. CDR1 is SGHAT and CDR2 is FQNNGV in the germline V gene. In DNA form, the CDR3 reads TGTGCCAGCAGCCCCGGACCTGGGGGAGACATGAACACTGAAGCTTTCCTT. This translates into CASSPGPGGDMNTEAFL.

This clonotype was observed many times. The gene calls are TRBV11-3 and TRBJ2-1, with TRBD2 matching 8 bases. Germline V lookup: CDR1 SGHNT, CDR2 YENEEA. This CDR3 contains 12 residues. With V trimmed by 5 bases and J by 10 bases, 4 bases remained unmatched. CDR3 protein: CASSHIAGEQFF. The CDR3, as DNA: TGTGCCAGCAGCCACATAGCGGGGGAGCAGTTCTTC.

This clonotype was seen repeatedly, ten times or more. V is TRBV5-1 and J is TRBJ2-1; D gene uncertain. Germline-derived CDR1 and CDR2 are SGHRS and YFSETQ. The V and J ends lost 5 bases and 7 bases respectively, with 7 bases between them. The CDR3 runs 11 residues. The CDR3 DNA is TGCGCCAGCAGTCCTGGGAATGAGCAGTTCTTC. Its protein is CASSPGNEQFF.

In this sample, this clonotype turned up a few times. V usage is TRBV16 and J usage is TRBJ1-4; D remains unclear. The CDR3 totals 15 residues. Between the trimmed V and J ends, which lost 4 bases and 2 bases, there was a span of 11 bases. The germline V gene encodes CDR1 KGHSY and CDR2 FQNENV. Here the CDR3 DNA reads TGTGCCAGCAGCCCCCCGAGCAGGACTAATGAAAAACTGTTTTTT. This gives the protein CASSPPSRTNEKLFF. Full variable domain (remainder filled in from reference TRBV16 and TRBJ1-4): GEEVAQTPKHLVRGEGQKAKLYCAPIKGHSYVFWYQQVLKNEFKFLISFQNENVFDETGMPKERFSAKCLPNSPCSLEIQATKLEDSAVYFCASSPPSRTNEKLFFGSGTQLSVL.

This clonotype was detected many times. The V and J genes are TRBV29-1 and TRBJ1-5; D is uncertain. Germline V gene sequence: CDR1 SQVTM, CDR2 ANQGSEA. Trimming took 6 bases from V and 5 from J, leaving 14 bases between them. This CDR3 is built from 13 residues. In DNA form, the CDR3 reads TGCAGCGTCCAAGCCTTGGGAGATCAGCCCCAGCATTTT. Its protein is CSVQALGDQPQHF.

By sample share, this clonotype is medium-sized (0.01 to 0.1%). The chain is built from TRBV6-6 and TRBJ2-7; D gene ambiguous. V was cut by 2 bases and J by 4 bases, with 9 bases left in between. The germline V gene encodes CDR1 MNHNY and CDR2 SVGAGI (reference sequence). The CDR3 extends over 13 amino acids. The CDR3, as DNA: TGTGCCAGCAGTTACGCCCAAGTTTACGAGCAGTACTTC. Protein product: CASSYAQVYEQYF.

CDR3 region: CASSSLAGGASYEQYF. For the CDR3, the DNA is TGTGCCAGCAGTTCGCTAGCGGGGGGAGCGTCCTACGAGCAGTACTTC. The genes are TRBV12-3 or TRBV12-4 and TRBJ2-7, with TRBD2 matching 11 bases. CDR3 length: 16 residues. The V and J ends lost 4 bases and 1 base, in that order; junction bases with no gene match: 6.

This clonotype was seen repeatedly, ten times or more. The chain joins TRBV5-1 to TRBJ1-3; no clear D. Trimming shortened V by 0 bases and J by 4 bases, and 8 bases separated the two germline ends. From germline, CDR1 is SGHRS and CDR2 YFSETQ. The CDR3 loop spans 14 amino acids. CDR3 sequence reads: CASSLAGRGNTIYF. As DNA, the CDR3 is TGCGCCAGCAGCTTGGCGGGCCGAGGAAACACCATATATTTT.

The chain couples TRBV30 to TRBJ1-6, with D maybe TRBD1 (5 bases). Trimming pared 0 bases from V and 8 bases from J, leaving 20 bases between. The length of the CDR3 is 17 residues. In germline, CDR1 is GTSNPN, CDR2 SVGIG (reference sequence). In DNA, the CDR3 is TGTGCCTGGAGTGTACGGGGGATACCCCGACTGGATTCACCCCTCCACTTT. It codes for CAWSVRGIPRLDSPLHF.

The table lists this clonotype with many counts. J is TRBJ2-5 and V is TRBV24-1; D ambiguous. This CDR3 region has 13 residues. Trimming left V 3 bases short and J 4 bases short, with 8 bases between. CDR1 and CDR2 (germline): KGHDR, SFDVKD. The CDR3, as DNA: TGTGCCACCAGTGATGGCGTAGCAGAGACCCAGTACTTC. Encoded protein: CATSDGVAETQYF.

This clonotype was detected ten times or more. This chain joins TRBV4-2 and TRBJ1-4, with no clear D. With 1 base removed from V and 6 bases from J, the gap between germline ends came to 12 bases. CDR3 length: 15 residues. Germline V gene lookup returns CDR1 LGHNA and CDR2 YNFKEQ. CDR3 nucleotide sequence: TGTGCCAGCAGCCAAGCTTCTTCTTGGGATGAAAAACTGTTTTTT. It specifies CASSQASSWDEKLFF.

This clonotype has more than one count but fewer than ten. This chain uses TRBV2 with TRBJ2-1, with 8 bases fitting TRBD2. From germline, CDR1 is SNHLY and CDR2 FYNNEI. Germline trimming cut 6 bases from V and 0 bases from J; bases unmatched to any gene: 7. The CDR3 totals 16 residues. The CDR3 region is CASRRRLASSYNEQFF. In DNA, the CDR3 is TGTGCCAGCAGACGCAGACTAGCGAGCTCCTACAATGAGCAGTTCTTC.

This clonotype is categorized as medium-sized. The gene calls are TRBV5-1 and TRBJ2-7; D not certain. The ends were cut back, 4 bases at V and 3 bases at J, with 11 bases in the middle. The germline V gene encodes CDR1 SGHRS and CDR2 YFSETQ. CDR3 size: 13 residues. The CDR3 loop reads CASSIGDLYEQYF. The CDR3 DNA sequence: TGCGCCAGCAGCATCGGAGACCTCTACGAGCAGTACTTC.

The chain uses TRBV18 and TRBJ1-1; 9 bases fit TRBD1. This CDR3 has 15 residues. V lost 3 bases, J lost 0 bases, and 2 bases stayed unmatched. Per the germline V gene, CDR1 is KGHSH and CDR2 is LQKENI. CDR3 region: CASSPGTGLNTEAFF. Here the CDR3 DNA reads TGTGCCAGCTCACCGGGGACAGGGCTGAACACTGAAGCTTTCTTT.

Note on this clonotype: An end of the junction differs from the germline gene, which may be a read error. The chain recombines TRBV10-3 with TRBJ2-3, with 7 bases matching TRBD2. The CDR3 is made up of 18 amino acids. From germline, CDR1 is ENHRY and CDR2 SYGVKD. The CDR3 is CAFSSSPTRGVGTDTQYF. The CDR3 nucleotides are TGTGCCTTCAGTTCCTCACCAACTCGGGGGGTAGGCACAGATACGCAGTATTTT.